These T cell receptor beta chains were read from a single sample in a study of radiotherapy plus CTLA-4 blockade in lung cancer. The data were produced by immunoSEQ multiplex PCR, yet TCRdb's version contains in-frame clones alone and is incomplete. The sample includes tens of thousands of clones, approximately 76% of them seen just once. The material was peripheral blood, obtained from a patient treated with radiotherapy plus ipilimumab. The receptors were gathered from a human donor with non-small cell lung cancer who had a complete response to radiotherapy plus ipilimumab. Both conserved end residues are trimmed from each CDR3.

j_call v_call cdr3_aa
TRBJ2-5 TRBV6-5 ASSYGQGNFQETQY
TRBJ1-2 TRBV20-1 SALYYGYT
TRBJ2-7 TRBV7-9 ASSASWGRSYEQY
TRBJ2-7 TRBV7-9 ASSTLGQGYEQY
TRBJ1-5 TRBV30 AWSVGQRGNQPQH
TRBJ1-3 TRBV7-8 ASSQDRGFSGNTIY
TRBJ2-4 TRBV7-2 ASSLDLLAGSAKNIQY
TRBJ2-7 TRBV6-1 ASSPTGTYEQY
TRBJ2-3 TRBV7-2 ASSIRQGSDTQY
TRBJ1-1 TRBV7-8 ASSSTGQVTEAF
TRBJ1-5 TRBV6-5 ASKTGGTGNQPQH
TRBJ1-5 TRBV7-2 ASSFDRSLNQPQH
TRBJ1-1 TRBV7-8 ASSLDAGGKFEAF
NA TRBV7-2 ASSLGTSGIFSYEQY
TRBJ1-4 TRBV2 ARKGETNEKLF
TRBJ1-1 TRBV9 ASSVGITGGEAF
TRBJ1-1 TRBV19 ASSNRGRNTEAF
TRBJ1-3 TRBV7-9 ASSSAPGQGAGTIY
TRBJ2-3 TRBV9 ASSVSVGLAGGVGTDTQY
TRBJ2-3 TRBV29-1 SVQSTDTQY
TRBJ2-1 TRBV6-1 ASSADRPLSSPGEQF
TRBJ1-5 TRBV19 ASSRGQEDSNQPQH
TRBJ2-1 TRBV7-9 ASSLQDPPYNEQF
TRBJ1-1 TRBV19 ASTDSGTRGEAF